The text below deals with one T cell receptor (beta chain). Only a few counts were recorded for this clone. What this receptor recognizes is not known. Base quality data are lacking; no much larger clone is found one base away. TCRbeta CDR3 regions were amplified from genomic DNA by means of the immunoSEQ Assay, a bias-controlled multiplex PCR. The authors processed their data as follows. The number of nucleated cells in each sample was estimated from the amplification of reference gene primers within the assay. Sequence reads were collapsed and filtered to measure the absolute abundance of every unique TCRbeta CDR3 rearrangement. Productive Simpson clonality was computed per sample as the square root of Simpson's diversity index over productive rearrangements. Entries here come from immuneACCESS through TCRdb and include only in-frame sequences with V and J called. Some clones fail to appear in such tables; in the studies checked, an unresolved V gene covers under half of the shortfall, and the cause of the remainder is unknown. For V, J and clone size, that table is used; D and trimming come from the DNA. For this sample there are about 49,000 clones; about 85% appear just once. The ten largest clonotypes hold 12% to 15% of the sample.

V and J are trimmed by 0 bases and 7 bases, and the gene matches miss 6 bases of the junction. The germline V gene (reference sequence) yields GTSNPN for CDR1 and SVGIG for CDR2. From the cysteine up to the phenylalanine, the CDR3 has a length of 15 residues. Left in the record is the CDR3 DNA by itself, 45 bases read in frame from the first base. This sample was included in a study of blood T cell repertoires in COVID-19 (dated by TCRdb to 2018 to 2020). About the full investigation: Collaborator samples came from the United States, Italy and Spain and covered acute and convalescent phases of COVID-19. The material from the prospective study consisted of cDNA or gDNA derived from T cells, B-cell-depleted T cells, or PBMCs. Deeply sampled blood TCRbeta repertoires from subjects exposed to, actively infected with, or recovered from COVID-19 were included in the dataset. The repertoires were made available in a free public database intended to serve as a resource for research on the immune response to SARS-CoV-2. Samples came from the ongoing ImmuneRACE study (first 160 participants) plus 1,254 subjects from 6 global collaborators. Sample metadata almost always included a de-identified subject ID, COVID-19 status, age in years and sex. Where available, HLA class I and class II types were taken from metadata supplied by the sample provider and were not determined by assay-based typing. What the authors observed across the whole study: Clinical and demographic metadata were provided uncurated, with the amount varying by source and participant.

Whole blood was collected in K2EDTA tubes by collaborating institutions according to the institutions' own protocols. For TCRbeta analysis, collaborators shipped samples as frozen whole blood, isolated PBMCs, or DNA extracted from either of those sample types. Sequenced: peripheral blood. This receptor was taken from a human donor in a cohort sampled during active COVID-19. The chain uses TRBV30 and TRBJ1-6; 7 bases in the middle match TRBD1. The encoded CDR3 is CAWSVRDSKNSPLHF. The sequenced DNA is TGTGCCTGGAGTGTACGGGACAGTAAAAATTCACCCCTCCACTTT.